These T cell receptor beta chains were read from a single sample in a study of shared clonotypes between healthy human individuals. Assay: immunoSEQ multiplex PCR; the TCRdb copy retains only in-frame clones and omits some. Of about 2 million clones listed, about 95% are singletons. The source material was naive CD8+ T cells sorted from blood. The receptors stem from a man in his late teens or twenties in good health. CDR3s leave out the opening cysteine and the closing phenylalanine or tryptophan. The D gene is left open where the match is weak.

-	TRBV28	TRBJ2-7	ASSPSPGQGTYEQY
TRBD1	TRBV5-4	TRBJ2-7	ASSPDGTGVYEQY
-	TRBV5-4	TRBJ2-1	ASSLDRRGQF
-	TRBV2	TRBJ1-2	ASSDRNSYGYT
TRBD2	TRBV9	TRBJ2-7	ASSGSGSSYEQY
-	TRBV25-1	TRBJ1-1	ASSSVRNTEAF
TRBD1	TRBV28	TRBJ2-5	ASQDRAQETQY
-	TRBV5-5	TRBJ2-7	ASSLYGTTISYEQY
-	TRBV19	TRBJ2-2	ASSGALQANANTGELF
-	TRBV5-1	TRBJ2-1	ASSLVAANNEQF
-	TRBV19	TRBJ1-2	ASLAPGTPYGGYT
-	TRBV4-1	TRBJ2-7	ASSQGVYANEQY
TRBD1	TRBV9	TRBJ2-3	ASSDRGFTDTQY
-	TRBV5-8	TRBJ2-7	ASSSDEQY
-	TRBV6-5	TRBJ1-1	ASSYLAEYMNTEAF
-	TRBV6-1	TRBJ1-5	ASSVENFSNQPQH
-	TRBV6-5	TRBJ2-7	ASSYGTGGEQY
TRBD2	TRBV4-1	TRBJ2-7	ASSQGPGGLSYEQY
TRBD1	TRBV7-6	TRBJ2-6	ASSPLRGGGSSGANVLT
TRBD1	TRBV25-1	TRBJ2-5	ATAGQGEETQY
-	TRBV6-6	TRBJ2-1	ASSPASYNEQF
TRBD2	TRBV27	TRBJ2-2	ASSPPGGGAVGELF
TRBD2	TRBV7-9	TRBJ2-7	ASSPNSPGGEQY
-	TRBV29-1	TRBJ2-2	SVSGVNTGELF
TRBD1	TRBV6-1	TRBJ2-7	ASSLDRLSSYEQY
-	TRBV7-9	TRBJ1-5	ASSLDSSQPQH
TRBD2	TRBV7-8	TRBJ2-1	ASSRPGLAGGGDYNEQF